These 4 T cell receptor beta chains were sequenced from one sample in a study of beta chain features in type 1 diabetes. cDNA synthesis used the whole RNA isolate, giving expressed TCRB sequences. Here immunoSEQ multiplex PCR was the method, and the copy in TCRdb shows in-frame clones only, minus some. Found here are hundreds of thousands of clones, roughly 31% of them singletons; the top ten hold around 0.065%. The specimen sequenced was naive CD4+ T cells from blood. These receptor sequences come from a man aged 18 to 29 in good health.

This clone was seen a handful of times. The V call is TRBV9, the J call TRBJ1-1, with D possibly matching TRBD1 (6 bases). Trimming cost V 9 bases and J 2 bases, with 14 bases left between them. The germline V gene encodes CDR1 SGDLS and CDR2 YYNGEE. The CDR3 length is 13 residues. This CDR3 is CAISDSANTEAFF. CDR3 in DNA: TGTGCCATCTCGGACAGCGCAAACACTGAAGCTTTCTTT.

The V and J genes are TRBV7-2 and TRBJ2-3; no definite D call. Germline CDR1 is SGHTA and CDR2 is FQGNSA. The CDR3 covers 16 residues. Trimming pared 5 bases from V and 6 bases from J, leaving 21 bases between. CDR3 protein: CASSRTSPDWTDTQYF. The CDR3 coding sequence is TGTGCCAGCAGCCGTACGAGTCCAGACTGGACCGATACGCAGTATTTT.

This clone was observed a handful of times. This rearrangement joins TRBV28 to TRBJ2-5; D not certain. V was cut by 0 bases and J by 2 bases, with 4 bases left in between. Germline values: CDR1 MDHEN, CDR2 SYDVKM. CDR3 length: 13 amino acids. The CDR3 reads CASSLWQQETQYF. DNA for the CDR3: TGTGCCAGCAGTTTATGGCAACAAGAGACCCAGTACTTC.

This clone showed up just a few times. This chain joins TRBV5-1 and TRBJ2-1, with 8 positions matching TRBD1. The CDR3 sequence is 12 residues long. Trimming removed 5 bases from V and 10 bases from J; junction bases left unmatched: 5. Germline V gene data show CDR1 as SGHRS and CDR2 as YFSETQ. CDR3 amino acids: CASRPTGAEQFF. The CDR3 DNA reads TGCGCCAGCAGGCCGACAGGGGCAGAGCAGTTCTTC.